These T cell receptor beta chains were read from a single sample in a study of CD8 T cells in Susac syndrome. TCRdb called the immunoSEQ multiplex PCR reads again in MiXCR, with one record for every CDR3 protein. The sample shows 250,000 to 300,000 distinct CDR3 sequences, 70% to 90% of them seen only once. Sequencing was done on a sample of CD8+ T cells from PBMCs. The receptor set was obtained from a human donor with multiple sclerosis. Both conserved end residues are part of each CDR3. D genes are given only for firm matches. Not every row has a clone size; where given, it reads once, few, many or a size class.

J	V	length	D	size	DNA	CDR3
TRBJ2-1	TRBV10-3	16	-	-	TGTGCCATCAGTGAGTCATCCGGGTTACTCTACAATGAGCAGTTCTTC	CAISESSGLLYNEQFF
TRBJ2-3	TRBV4-1	17	-	-	TGCGCCAGCAGCCAAGATACTCCGAGGGTGTACTGGGATACGCAGTATTTT	CASSQDTPRVYWDTQYF
TRBJ2-1	TRBV30	11	-	-	TGTGCCTGGAGTGGTTACAATGAGCAGTTCTTC	CAWSGYNEQFF
TRBJ2-3	TRBV2	15	TRBD1	-	TGTGCCAGCAGTTCCGGGACAGCTAGCACAGATACGCAGTATTTT	CASSSGTASTDTQYF
TRBJ2-4	TRBV7-9	14	-	once	TGTGCCAGCAGCTCCGGTGGACACAGGGACATTCAGTACTTC	CASSSGGHRDIQYF
TRBJ1-5	TRBV23-1	16	TRBD1	-	TGCGCCAGCAGTCGCCATGACAGGGCCCGCCATCAGCCCCAGCATTTT	CASSRHDRARHQPQHF
TRBJ2-7	TRBV12-3/TRBV12-4	15	-	-	TGTGCCAGCAGTGCGGGACACTCACCACCTTACGAGCAGTACTTC	CASSAGHSPPYEQYF
TRBJ2-3	TRBV6-1	15	-	-	TGTGCCAGCAGTGACTTTGCGGGACCCACAGATACGCAGTATTTT	CASSDFAGPTDTQYF
TRBJ2-1	TRBV7-9	17	TRBD2	-	TGTGCCAGCAGCTTAGAGATACGAATGTTTAGCGGGAATGAGCAGTTCTTC	CASSLEIRMFSGNEQFF
TRBJ2-7	TRBV30	14	TRBD1	-	TGTGCCTGGGAGCCGGGACAGAGAGCCTACGAGCAGTACTTC	CAWEPGQRAYEQYF
TRBJ2-7	TRBV5-6	13	TRBD1	-	TGTGCCAGCAGCGGAGACAGGGGCGCCGAGCAGTACTTC	CASSGDRGAEQYF
TRBJ2-1	TRBV12-3/TRBV12-4	15	TRBD1	-	TGTGCCAGCAGTGGGGGGACAGGGGTTTACAATGAGCAGTTCTTC	CASSGGTGVYNEQFF
TRBJ1-1	TRBV9	14	-	-	TGTGCCAGCAGCGCAAAGGGGATGAACACTGAAGCTTTCTTT	CASSAKGMNTEAFF
TRBJ2-1	TRBV20-1	16	TRBD2	-	TGCAGTGCTAGAGTCCCCCGACTAGCGCTTTACAATGAGCAGTTCTTC	CSARVPRLALYNEQFF
TRBJ2-5	TRBV7-9	15	TRBD1	-	TGTGCCAGCAGCGTGGGACAGGGGGGTGGAGAGACCCAGTACTTC	CASSVGQGGGETQYF
TRBJ2-7	TRBV10-3	15	TRBD2	-	TGTGCCATCAGTGGTCTGGCGGGAGTGATCCTCGAGCAGTACTTC	CAISGLAGVILEQYF
TRBJ2-1	TRBV4-3	16	TRBD1	few	TGCGCCAGCAGCCAAGATGGCACAGGGGCCTACAATGAGCAGTTCTTC	CASSQDGTGAYNEQFF
TRBJ1-5	TRBV30	14	-	-	TGTGCCTGGACCCCAGGGGTCAGCAATCAGCCCCAGCATTTT	CAWTPGVSNQPQHF
TRBJ2-1	TRBV24-1	12	-	once	TGTGCCACCAGTGATTTTAAAAATGAGCAGTTCTTC	CATSDFKNEQFF
TRBJ1-5	TRBV19	16	TRBD1	-	TGTGCCAGTAGTGTCGGGACAGGGGGCGCGAATCAGCCCCAGCATTTT	CASSVGTGGANQPQHF
TRBJ2-6	TRBV28	15	-	-	TGTGCCAGCAGTTGGGTTGGTTCCGGGGCCAACGTCCTGACTTTC	CASSWVGSGANVLTF
TRBJ2-1	TRBV20-1	19	TRBD2	few	TGCAGTGCTAGACAACCGGGACTAGCGGGAGAGAGCTCCTACAATGAGCAGTTCTTC	CSARQPGLAGESSYNEQFF
TRBJ1-1	TRBV24-1	14	-	-	TGTGCCACCAGGATGGGAGGGGCGCACACTGAAGCTTTCTTT	CATRMGGAHTEAFF
TRBJ2-5	TRBV7-3	15	TRBD1	-	TGTGCCAGCAGCCCAAACAGGGGGCAAGGAGAGACCCAGTACTTC	CASSPNRGQGETQYF
TRBJ2-7	TRBV28	16	-	-	TGTGCCAGCAGTTTAGCGGAGCTGGGGTCTGGCTACGAGCAGTACTTC	CASSLAELGSGYEQYF
TRBJ2-1	TRBV4-3	15	-	-	TGCGCCAGCAGCCAAGCGACTACCCTTAACAATGAGCAGTTCTTC	CASSQATTLNNEQFF
TRBJ2-2	TRBV4-3	15	-	once	TGCGCCAGCAGTAGAGGGGGGTCCAACACCGGGGAGCTGTTTTTT	CASSRGGSNTGELFF
TRBJ2-1	TRBV3-1	17	TRBD2	-	TGTGCCAGCAGCCTTACTCCGGGACTAGCGGGAGCCAATGAGCAGTTCTTC	CASSLTPGLAGANEQFF
TRBJ2-1	TRBV5-1	16	TRBD2	-	TGCGCCAGCAGCTTTCAGACTAGCGGGGATCCCAATGAGCAGTTCTTC	CASSFQTSGDPNEQFF
TRBJ2-2	TRBV6-2/TRBV6-3	13	-	-	TGTGCCAGCAGTAGGACGAACACCGGGGAGCTGTTTTTT	CASSRTNTGELFF
TRBJ2-7	TRBV5-1	13	-	-	TGCGCCAGCAGCTTCCGAGCGTATTACGGGCAGTACTTC	CASSFRAYYGQYF
TRBJ1-1	TRBV7-2	16	-	once	TGTGCCAGCAGCTTAGGGGTTCTCGGGGCTGCCACTGAAGCTTTCTTT	CASSLGVLGAATEAFF
TRBJ2-1	TRBV24-1	13	-	-	TGTGCCACCAGTGATAGGTCGTTTGGTGAGCAGTTCTTC	CATSDRSFGEQFF
TRBJ2-1	TRBV6-5	14	-	few	TGTGCCAGCAGTTACTCTAGCGGATACAATGAGCAGTTCTTC	CASSYSSGYNEQFF
TRBJ1-3	TRBV4-3	15	-	-	TGCGCCAGCAGCCTCCACGGGGGGTTCGGAAACACCATATATTTT	CASSLHGGFGNTIYF
TRBJ1-1	TRBV2	15	-	-	TGTGCCAGCAGTGGGTGGGGACATTCGAACACTGAAGCTTTCTTT	CASSGWGHSNTEAFF
TRBJ2-6	TRBV27	18	-	few	TGTGCCAGCAGTCACTCCCAGGGGTATCCTACTGGGGCCAACGTCCTGACTTTC	CASSHSQGYPTGANVLTF